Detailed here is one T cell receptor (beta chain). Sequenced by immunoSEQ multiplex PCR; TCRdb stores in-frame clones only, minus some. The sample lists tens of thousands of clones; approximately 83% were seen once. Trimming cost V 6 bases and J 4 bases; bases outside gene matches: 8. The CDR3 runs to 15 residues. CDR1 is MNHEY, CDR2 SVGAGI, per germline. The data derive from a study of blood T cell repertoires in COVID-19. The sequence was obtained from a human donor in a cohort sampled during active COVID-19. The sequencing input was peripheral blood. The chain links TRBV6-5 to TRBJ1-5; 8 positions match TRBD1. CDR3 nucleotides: TGTGCCAGCAGGGACAGGGATAGGGGGAATCAGCCCCAGCATTTT. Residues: CASRDRDRGNQPQHF.